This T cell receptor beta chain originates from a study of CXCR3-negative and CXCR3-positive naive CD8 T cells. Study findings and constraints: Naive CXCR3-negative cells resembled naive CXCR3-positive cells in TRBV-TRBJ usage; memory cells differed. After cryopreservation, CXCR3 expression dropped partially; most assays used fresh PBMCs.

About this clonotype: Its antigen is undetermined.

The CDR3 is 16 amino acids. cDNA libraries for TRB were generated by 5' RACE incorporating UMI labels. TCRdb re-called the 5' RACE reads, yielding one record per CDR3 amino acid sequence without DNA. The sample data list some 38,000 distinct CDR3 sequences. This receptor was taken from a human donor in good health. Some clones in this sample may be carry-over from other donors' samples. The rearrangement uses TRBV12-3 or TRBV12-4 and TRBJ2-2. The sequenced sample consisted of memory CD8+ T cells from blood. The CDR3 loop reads CASSFWANANTGELFF.